This is a list of T cell receptor beta chains from one sample in a study of T-cell memory formation after mild COVID-19. TCRdb passed the 5' RACE reads through MiXCR, listing each CDR3 protein once. The sample holds approximately 180,000 distinct CDR3 sequences, 16% seen once. The specimen was PBMCs or a T cell subset sorted from them (not recorded which). These receptors all come from an adult woman who had mild COVID-19 (a few samples of this study predate the infection). Cell type and time point are not known. Each CDR3 is given with its conserved first and last residue. The D gene is left open where the match is weak. Expanded clones are given a class, and other clones once, few, many or no size at all.

j_gene: TRBJ2-1
v_gene: TRBV24-1
d_gene: TRBD1
abundance: -
CDR3aa: CATSGTGGPNEQFF
CDR3nt: TGTGCCACCAGTGGGACAGGGGGGCCCAATGAGCAGTTCTTC

j_gene: TRBJ2-4
v_gene: TRBV12-3/TRBV12-4
d_gene: TRBD2
abundance: -
CDR3aa: CASSLAGGENTQYF
CDR3nt: TGTGCCAGCAGCCTAGCGGGGGGGGAAAACACTCAGTACTTC

j_gene: TRBJ1-6
v_gene: TRBV12-3/TRBV12-4
d_gene: -
abundance: -
CDR3aa: CASSDPSPGSPLHF
CDR3nt: TGTGCCAGCAGTGACCCTAGCCCGGGTTCACCCCTCCACTTT

j_gene: TRBJ2-7
v_gene: TRBV4-1
d_gene: TRBD1
abundance: -
CDR3aa: CASSQGTGGSSYEQYF
CDR3nt: TGCGCCAGCAGCCAGGGGACAGGGGGGAGCTCCTACGAGCAGTACTTC

j_gene: TRBJ1-5
v_gene: TRBV6-1
d_gene: TRBD1
abundance: -
CDR3aa: CASSDLGQGAFGNQPQHF
CDR3nt: TGTGCCAGCAGTGACCTTGGACAGGGGGCGTTCGGAAATCAGCCCCAGCATTTT

j_gene: TRBJ2-7
v_gene: TRBV15
d_gene: -
abundance: -
CDR3aa: CATSIDSYEQYF
CDR3nt: TGTGCCACCAGCATCGATTCCTACGAGCAGTACTTC

j_gene: TRBJ1-2
v_gene: TRBV18
d_gene: -
abundance: -
CDR3aa: CASSPRQANYGYTF
CDR3nt: TGTGCCAGCTCACCGCGCCAGGCTAACTATGGCTACACCTTC

j_gene: TRBJ1-1
v_gene: TRBV5-1
d_gene: TRBD1
abundance: -
CDR3aa: CASSARQGGSNTEAFF
CDR3nt: TGCGCCAGCAGCGCAAGACAGGGAGGATCGAACACTGAAGCTTTCTTT

j_gene: TRBJ2-7
v_gene: TRBV29-1
d_gene: TRBD2
abundance: few
CDR3aa: CSVLTSGRWGEQYF
CDR3nt: TGCAGCGTCTTGACTAGCGGGAGGTGGGGCGAGCAGTACTTC

j_gene: TRBJ2-7
v_gene: TRBV6-1
d_gene: -
abundance: -
CDR3aa: CASSPTGRIDEQYF
CDR3nt: TGTGCCAGCAGCCCAACAGGGAGGATCGACGAGCAGTACTTC

j_gene: TRBJ1-1
v_gene: TRBV15
d_gene: -
abundance: -
CDR3aa: CATSSYDRRNTEAFF
CDR3nt: TGTGCCACCAGCAGTTATGACAGGAGGAACACTGAAGCTTTCTTT

j_gene: TRBJ2-5
v_gene: TRBV5-1
d_gene: TRBD2
abundance: few
CDR3aa: CASKFSGASQETQYF
CDR3nt: TGCGCCAGCAAATTTAGCGGGGCATCTCAAGAGACCCAGTACTTC

j_gene: TRBJ1-5
v_gene: TRBV20-1
d_gene: -
abundance: -
CDR3aa: CSARRVGNQPQHF
CDR3nt: TGCAGTGCTAGGCGCGTGGGGAATCAGCCCCAGCATTTT

j_gene: TRBJ1-2
v_gene: TRBV3-1
d_gene: TRBD1
abundance: once
CDR3aa: CASSHSTKGDRTFNYGYTF
CDR3nt: TGTGCCAGCAGCCATTCCACCAAAGGGGACAGAACTTTTAACTATGGCTACACCTTC

j_gene: TRBJ2-1
v_gene: TRBV7-8
d_gene: -
abundance: few
CDR3aa: CASSFPGPSRREQFF
CDR3nt: TGTGCCAGCAGCTTCCCAGGGCCCTCCCGGCGGGAGCAGTTCTTC

j_gene: TRBJ2-3
v_gene: TRBV20-1
d_gene: -
abundance: -
CDR3aa: CSARVAAISTDTQYF
CDR3nt: TGCAGTGCTAGAGTTGCGGCTATCAGCACAGATACGCAGTATTTT

j_gene: TRBJ1-2
v_gene: TRBV5-1
d_gene: -
abundance: few
CDR3aa: CASSLSRASYGYTF
CDR3nt: TGCGCCAGCAGCTTAAGCAGGGCGTCGTATGGCTACACCTTC

j_gene: TRBJ1-2
v_gene: TRBV12-3/TRBV12-4
d_gene: -
abundance: few
CDR3aa: CASSFTRNSYGYTF
CDR3nt: TGTGCCAGCAGTTTCACCAGGAATAGCTATGGCTACACCTTC

j_gene: TRBJ2-1
v_gene: TRBV24-1
d_gene: TRBD2
abundance: few
CDR3aa: CAVSGRTSGTRGYEQFF
CDR3nt: TGTGCCGTCAGTGGGAGGACTAGCGGGACCCGGGGGTATGAGCAGTTCTTC

j_gene: TRBJ2-3
v_gene: TRBV24-1
d_gene: -
abundance: few
CDR3aa: CATSDQVADRMQYF
CDR3nt: TGTGCCACCAGTGACCAGGTAGCGGACAGAATGCAGTATTTT

j_gene: TRBJ2-1
v_gene: TRBV20-1
d_gene: TRBD2
abundance: -
CDR3aa: CSAPSVAGVSNEQFF
CDR3nt: TGCAGTGCCCCCAGCGTGGCGGGGGTCTCAAATGAGCAGTTCTTC

j_gene: TRBJ2-3
v_gene: TRBV24-1
d_gene: -
abundance: many
CDR3aa: CATSGGQGFGATQYF
CDR3nt: TGTGCCACCAGTGGGGGCCAGGGGTTTGGGGCTACGCAGTATTTT

j_gene: TRBJ2-5
v_gene: TRBV24-1
d_gene: -
abundance: many
CDR3aa: CATSRTVQETQYF
CDR3nt: TGTGCCACCAGTAGGACAGTCCAAGAGACCCAGTACTTC

j_gene: TRBJ1-6
v_gene: TRBV20-1
d_gene: -
abundance: -
CDR3aa: CSARDDRRGFNSPLHF
CDR3nt: TGCAGTGCTAGAGATGACAGGAGAGGTTTTAATTCACCCCTCCACTTT

j_gene: TRBJ1-2
v_gene: TRBV12-3/TRBV12-4
d_gene: -
abundance: few
CDR3aa: CASRGRGGGYTF
CDR3nt: TGTGCCAGCAGGGGGAGGGGTGGGGGCTACACCTTC

j_gene: TRBJ2-7
v_gene: TRBV29-1
d_gene: -
abundance: many
CDR3aa: CSVADGSYEQYF
CDR3nt: TGCAGCGTTGCTGACGGTTCCTACGAGCAGTACTTC

j_gene: TRBJ2-5
v_gene: TRBV12-3/TRBV12-4
d_gene: -
abundance: few
CDR3aa: CASSPSPGGRQETQYF
CDR3nt: TGTGCCAGCAGTCCCTCTCCAGGGGGGCGGCAAGAGACCCAGTACTTC

j_gene: TRBJ2-1
v_gene: TRBV24-1
d_gene: -
abundance: few
CDR3aa: CATSDEWEAGNEQFF
CDR3nt: TGTGCCACCAGTGATGAGTGGGAGGCTGGCAATGAGCAGTTCTTC

j_gene: TRBJ2-7
v_gene: TRBV7-9
d_gene: TRBD1
abundance: -
CDR3aa: CASSLASAGGHEQYF
CDR3nt: TGTGCCAGCAGCTTAGCCAGTGCAGGGGGACACGAGCAGTACTTC

j_gene: TRBJ1-2
v_gene: TRBV7-2
d_gene: TRBD1
abundance: many
CDR3aa: CASSAQSRGTGYGYTF
CDR3nt: TGTGCCAGCAGCGCCCAAAGCAGGGGGACCGGCTATGGCTACACCTTC

j_gene: TRBJ1-1
v_gene: TRBV3-1
d_gene: -
abundance: many
CDR3aa: CASSQGSAPEAFF
CDR3nt: TGTGCCAGCAGCCAAGGGTCAGCCCCTGAAGCTTTCTTT

j_gene: TRBJ2-1
v_gene: TRBV7-2
d_gene: TRBD1
abundance: few
CDR3aa: CASSTDRGPTQEQFF
CDR3nt: TGTGCCAGCAGCACAGACAGGGGGCCAACGCAGGAGCAGTTCTTC

j_gene: TRBJ2-1
v_gene: TRBV7-2
d_gene: TRBD1
abundance: -
CDR3aa: CASSDRDRGREQFF
CDR3nt: TGTGCCAGCAGCGACCGGGACAGGGGGCGTGAGCAGTTCTTC

j_gene: TRBJ2-7
v_gene: TRBV18
d_gene: -
abundance: few
CDR3aa: CASSPYSGAYEQYF
CDR3nt: TGTGCCAGCTCACCTTACAGTGGAGCCTACGAGCAGTACTTC

j_gene: TRBJ2-7
v_gene: TRBV24-1
d_gene: -
abundance: -
CDR3aa: CATSDYDDEQYF
CDR3nt: TGTGCCACCAGTGATTACGACGACGAGCAGTACTTC

j_gene: TRBJ2-5
v_gene: TRBV5-1
d_gene: -
abundance: many
CDR3aa: CASAQPQFVRLQETQYF
CDR3nt: TGCGCCAGCGCACAGCCCCAATTTGTCAGGTTACAAGAGACCCAGTACTTC

j_gene: TRBJ2-7
v_gene: TRBV12-3/TRBV12-4
d_gene: -
abundance: -
CDR3aa: CASSFGQHGRLYEQYF
CDR3nt: TGTGCCAGCAGTTTCGGACAACATGGGAGGCTTTACGAGCAGTACTTC

j_gene: TRBJ2-3
v_gene: TRBV5-8
d_gene: TRBD2
abundance: -
CDR3aa: CASSPLAGGGTDTQYF
CDR3nt: TGTGCCAGCAGCCCGTTAGCGGGGGGAGGCACAGATACGCAGTATTTT

j_gene: TRBJ1-2
v_gene: TRBV20-1
d_gene: -
abundance: -
CDR3aa: CSAQHLDYGYTF
CDR3nt: TGCAGTGCCCAACACCTTGACTATGGCTACACCTTC

j_gene: TRBJ2-1
v_gene: TRBV15
d_gene: -
abundance: few
CDR3aa: CATSRVRSSYNEQFF
CDR3nt: TGTGCCACCAGCAGAGTTCGAAGCTCCTACAATGAGCAGTTCTTC

j_gene: TRBJ1-1
v_gene: TRBV12-3/TRBV12-4
d_gene: -
abundance: few
CDR3aa: CASSLRPGTEAFF
CDR3nt: TGTGCCAGCAGTTTACGCCCCGGCACTGAAGCTTTCTTT

j_gene: TRBJ2-3
v_gene: TRBV11-3
d_gene: -
abundance: few
CDR3aa: CASSLAGLDGDTQYF
CDR3nt: TGTGCCAGCAGCCTGGCGGGGCTCGACGGAGATACGCAGTATTTT

j_gene: TRBJ1-2
v_gene: TRBV24-1
d_gene: -
abundance: few
CDR3aa: CATSQGYDYGYTF
CDR3nt: TGTGCCACCAGTCAAGGCTACGACTATGGCTACACCTTC

j_gene: TRBJ2-5
v_gene: TRBV5-1
d_gene: -
abundance: -
CDR3aa: CASSLDLPRWTQYF
CDR3nt: TGCGCCAGCAGCTTGGACTTACCCCGTTGGACCCAGTACTTC

j_gene: TRBJ2-1
v_gene: TRBV5-5
d_gene: -
abundance: -
CDR3aa: CASSRTLGTNEQFF
CDR3nt: TGTGCCAGCAGCCGCACCTTAGGGACTAATGAGCAGTTCTTC

j_gene: TRBJ2-1
v_gene: TRBV12-3/TRBV12-4
d_gene: -
abundance: -
CDR3aa: CASMSFRDGNEQFF
CDR3nt: TGTGCCAGCATGAGTTTCAGGGACGGTAATGAGCAGTTCTTC

j_gene: TRBJ2-7
v_gene: TRBV12-3/TRBV12-4
d_gene: -
abundance: few
CDR3aa: CASSSPGRGHYEQYF
CDR3nt: TGTGCCAGCAGTTCCCCGGGGAGGGGGCACTACGAGCAGTACTTC

j_gene: TRBJ1-2
v_gene: TRBV7-6
d_gene: -
abundance: few
CDR3aa: CASSLTVRADQTNYGYTF
CDR3nt: TGTGCCAGCAGCTTAACGGTTCGGGCGGACCAAACTAACTATGGCTACACCTTC

j_gene: TRBJ1-1
v_gene: TRBV18
d_gene: TRBD1
abundance: few
CDR3aa: CASSPSQGGTEAFF
CDR3nt: TGTGCCAGCTCACCATCACAGGGGGGCACTGAAGCTTTCTTT

j_gene: TRBJ1-1
v_gene: TRBV5-1
d_gene: TRBD1
abundance: -
CDR3aa: CASSSGQALNTEAFF
CDR3nt: TGCGCCAGCAGCTCAGGACAGGCCTTGAACACTGAAGCTTTCTTT

j_gene: TRBJ1-4
v_gene: TRBV12-3/TRBV12-4
d_gene: -
abundance: few
CDR3aa: CASSSQGFREKLFF
CDR3nt: TGTGCCAGCAGCTCACAGGGTTTCAGGGAAAAACTGTTTTTT

j_gene: TRBJ2-5
v_gene: TRBV7-3
d_gene: TRBD2
abundance: -
CDR3aa: CASSLTGTTGGETQYF
CDR3nt: TGTGCCAGCAGCTTAACAGGGACTACGGGAGGGGAGACCCAGTACTTC

j_gene: TRBJ2-1
v_gene: TRBV4-1
d_gene: -
abundance: -
CDR3aa: CASSQETGLGQFF
CDR3nt: TGCGCCAGCAGCCAGGAGACGGGCCTCGGGCAGTTCTTC